This T cell receptor beta chain was obtained from a study of T-cell reconstitution after alpha-beta-depleted transplantation in children. This clonotype has just a few counts. What it binds is unknown. Researchers prepared the TCRbeta library using unique molecular identifiers, the study reports. Each CDR3 protein gets one entry after TCRdb re-called the PCR reads with MiXCR. The sample shows more than 200,000 distinct CDR3 sequences, roughly a quarter of them seen only once. Whole-study findings and limits: Several patients had high TCRbeta diversity at day 60; it came from surviving recipient T cells and thymic progenitors. Among T cells one year after transplant, newly produced cells accounted for most counts and diversity.

This CDR3 spans 14 amino acids. V trimming: 7 bases; J trimming: 5 bases; junction bases outside the gene matches: 9. Sequencing was performed on PBMCs, mostly from graft donor cells, taken 360 days after TCRalphabeta/CD19-depleted stem cell transplant. The J gene is TRBJ1-1, the V gene TRBV12-3 or TRBV12-4; 8 nucleotides agree with TRBD1. The source of this sequence is a female patient aged 2-10 years who had a stem cell transplant for congenital amegakaryocytic thrombocytopenia, so the T cells may come from the graft donor. The CDR3 coding sequence is TGTGCCAGCACCTCGACAGGGGAGGTAACTGAAGCTTTCTTT. Translating it yields CASTSTGEVTEAFF.